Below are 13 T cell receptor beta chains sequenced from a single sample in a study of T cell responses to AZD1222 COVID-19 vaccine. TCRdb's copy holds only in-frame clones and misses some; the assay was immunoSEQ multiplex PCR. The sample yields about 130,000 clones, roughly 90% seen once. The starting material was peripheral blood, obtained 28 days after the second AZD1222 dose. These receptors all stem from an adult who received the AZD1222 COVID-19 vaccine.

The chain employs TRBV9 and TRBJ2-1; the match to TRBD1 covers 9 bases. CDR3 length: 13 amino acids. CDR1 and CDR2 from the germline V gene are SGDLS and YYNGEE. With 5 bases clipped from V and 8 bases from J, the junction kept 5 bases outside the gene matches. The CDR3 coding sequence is TGTGCCAGCAGGGGGGGACAGGGTGATGAGCAGTTCTTC. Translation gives CASRGGQGDEQFF.

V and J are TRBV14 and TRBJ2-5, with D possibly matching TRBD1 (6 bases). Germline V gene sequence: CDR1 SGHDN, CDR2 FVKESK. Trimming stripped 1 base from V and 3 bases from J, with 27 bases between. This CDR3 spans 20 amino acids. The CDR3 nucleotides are TGTGCCAGCAGCCAAGGGACAGCACAGACCTACCCGAGACTGAAAGAGACCCAGTACTTC. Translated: CASSQGTAQTYPRLKETQYF.

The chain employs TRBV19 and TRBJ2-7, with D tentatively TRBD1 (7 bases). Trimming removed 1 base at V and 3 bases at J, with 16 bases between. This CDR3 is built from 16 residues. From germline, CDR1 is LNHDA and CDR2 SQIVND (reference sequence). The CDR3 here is CASSIVSGGGNYEQYF. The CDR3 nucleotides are TGTGCCAGTAGTATAGTTAGTGGAGGGGGCAACTACGAGCAGTACTTC.

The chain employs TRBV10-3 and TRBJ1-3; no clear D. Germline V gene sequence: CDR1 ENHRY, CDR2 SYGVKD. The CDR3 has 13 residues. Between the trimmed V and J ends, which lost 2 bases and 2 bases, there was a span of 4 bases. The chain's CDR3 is CAISESTGNTIYF. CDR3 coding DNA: TGTGCCATCAGTGAGAGTACTGGAAACACCATATATTTT.

The CDR3 is CASSQDRWETDTQYF. CDR3 DNA: TGTGCCAGCAGCCAAGATCGATGGGAGACAGATACGCAGTATTTT. The J gene is TRBJ2-3, the V gene TRBV14; maybe TRBD2 (5 bases). Germline loops: CDR1 SGHDN, CDR2 FVKESK. The germline V and J ends were trimmed by 0 bases and 3 bases, with 10 bases remaining between them. The CDR3 is made up of 15 amino acids.

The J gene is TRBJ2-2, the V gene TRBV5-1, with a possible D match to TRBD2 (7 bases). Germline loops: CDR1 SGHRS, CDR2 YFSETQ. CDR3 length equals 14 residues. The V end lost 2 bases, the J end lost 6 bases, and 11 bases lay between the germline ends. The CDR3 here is CASSLNGGPGELFF. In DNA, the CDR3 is TGCGCCAGCAGCTTAAACGGGGGGCCCGGGGAGCTGTTTTTT. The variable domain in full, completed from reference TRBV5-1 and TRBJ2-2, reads KAGVTQTPRYLIKTRGQQVTLSCSPISGHRSVSWYQQTPGQGLQFLFEYFSETQRNKGNFPGRFSGRQFSNSRSEMNVSTLELGDSALYLCASSLNGGPGELFFGEGSRLTVL.

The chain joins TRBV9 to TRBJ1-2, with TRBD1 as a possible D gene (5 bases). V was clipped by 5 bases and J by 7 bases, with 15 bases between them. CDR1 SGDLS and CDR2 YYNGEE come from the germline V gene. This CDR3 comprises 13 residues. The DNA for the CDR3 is TGTGCCAGCAGGTCCTGGGGCCGGGGTGGCTACACCTTC. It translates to CASRSWGRGGYTF.

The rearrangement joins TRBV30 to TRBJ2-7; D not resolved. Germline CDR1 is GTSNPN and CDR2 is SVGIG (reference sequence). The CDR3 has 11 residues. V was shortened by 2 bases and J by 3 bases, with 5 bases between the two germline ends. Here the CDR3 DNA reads TGTGCCTGGAGTCCGGGCTACGAGCAGTACTTC. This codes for CAWSPGYEQYF.

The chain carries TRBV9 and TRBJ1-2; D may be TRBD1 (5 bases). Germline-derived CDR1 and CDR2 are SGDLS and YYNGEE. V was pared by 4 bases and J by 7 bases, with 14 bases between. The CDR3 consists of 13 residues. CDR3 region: CASSSARAGGYTF. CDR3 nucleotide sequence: TGTGCCAGCAGCTCGGCCAGGGCAGGTGGCTACACCTTC.

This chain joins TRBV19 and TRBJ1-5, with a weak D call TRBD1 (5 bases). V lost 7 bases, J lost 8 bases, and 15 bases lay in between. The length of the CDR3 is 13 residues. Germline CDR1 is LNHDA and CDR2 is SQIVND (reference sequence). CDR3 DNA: TGTGCCAGTACCCCGGGACGGGGGGAGCCCCAGCATTTT. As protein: CASTPGRGEPQHF.

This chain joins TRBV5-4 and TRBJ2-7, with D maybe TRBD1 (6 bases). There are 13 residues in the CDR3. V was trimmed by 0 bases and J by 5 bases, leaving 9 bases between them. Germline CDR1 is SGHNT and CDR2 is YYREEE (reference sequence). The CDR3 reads CASSLDPGDEQYF. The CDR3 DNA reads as TGTGCCAGCAGCTTGGACCCAGGGGACGAGCAGTACTTC.

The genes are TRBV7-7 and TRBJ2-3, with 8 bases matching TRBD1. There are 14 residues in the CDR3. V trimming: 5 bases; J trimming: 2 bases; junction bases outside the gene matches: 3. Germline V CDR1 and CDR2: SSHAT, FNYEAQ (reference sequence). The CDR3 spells CASSRDRNTDTQYF. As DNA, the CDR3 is TGTGCCAGCAGCAGGGACAGGAACACAGATACGCAGTATTTT.

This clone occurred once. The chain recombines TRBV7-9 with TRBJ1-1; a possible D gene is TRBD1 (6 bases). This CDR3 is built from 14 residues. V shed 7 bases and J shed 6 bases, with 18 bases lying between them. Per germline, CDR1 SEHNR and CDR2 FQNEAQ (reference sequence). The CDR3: CASIDTRGAAEAFF. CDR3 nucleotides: TGTGCCAGCATCGATACGCGGGGGGCGGCTGAAGCTTTCTTT.